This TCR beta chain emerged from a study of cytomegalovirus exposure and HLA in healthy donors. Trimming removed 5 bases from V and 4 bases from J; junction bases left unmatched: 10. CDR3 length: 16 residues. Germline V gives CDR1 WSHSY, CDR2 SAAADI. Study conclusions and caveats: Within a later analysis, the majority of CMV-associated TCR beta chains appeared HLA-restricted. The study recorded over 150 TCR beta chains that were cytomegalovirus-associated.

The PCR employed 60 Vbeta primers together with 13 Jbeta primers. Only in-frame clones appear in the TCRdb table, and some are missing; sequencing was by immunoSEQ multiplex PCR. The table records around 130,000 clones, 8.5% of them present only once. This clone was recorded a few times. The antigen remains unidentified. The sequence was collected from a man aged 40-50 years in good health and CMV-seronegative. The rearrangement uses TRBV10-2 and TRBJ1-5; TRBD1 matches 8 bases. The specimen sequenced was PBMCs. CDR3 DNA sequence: TGCGCCAGCAGTAAAATCGACAGGGGAATTAATCAGCCCCAGCATTTT. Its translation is CASSKIDRGINQPQHF.